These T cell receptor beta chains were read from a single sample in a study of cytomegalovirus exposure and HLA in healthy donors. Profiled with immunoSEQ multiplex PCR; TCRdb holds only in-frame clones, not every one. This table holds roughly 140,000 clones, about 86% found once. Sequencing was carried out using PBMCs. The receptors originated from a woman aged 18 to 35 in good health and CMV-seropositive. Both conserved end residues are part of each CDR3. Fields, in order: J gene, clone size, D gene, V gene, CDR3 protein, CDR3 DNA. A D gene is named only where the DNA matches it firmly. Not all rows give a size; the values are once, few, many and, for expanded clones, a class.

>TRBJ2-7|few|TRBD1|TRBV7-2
CASSALPGQFNEQYF
TGTGCCAGCAGCGCTTTACCGGGACAGTTCAACGAGCAGTACTTC
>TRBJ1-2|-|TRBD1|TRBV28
CASSPGGFYYGYTF
TGTGCCAGCAGTCCAGGGGGGTTTTACTATGGCTACACCTTC
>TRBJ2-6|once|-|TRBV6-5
CASKRSGANVLTF
TGTGCCAGCAAGCGATCTGGGGCCAACGTCCTGACTTTC
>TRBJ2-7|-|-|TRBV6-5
CASSYRGGKWREQYF
TGTGCCAGCAGTTACAGGGGTGGTAAGTGGCGCGAGCAGTACTTC
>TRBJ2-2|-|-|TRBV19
CASSMGAANTGELFF
TGTGCCAGTAGTATGGGGGCGGCGAACACCGGGGAGCTGTTTTTT
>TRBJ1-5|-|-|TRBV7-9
CASSLAGDQPQHF
TGTGCCAGCAGCTTAGCCGGGGATCAGCCCCAGCATTTT
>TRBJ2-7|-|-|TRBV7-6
CASTHSPGGNEQYF
TGTGCCAGCACCCATTCTCCGGGGGGCAACGAGCAGTACTTC
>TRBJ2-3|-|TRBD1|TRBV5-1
CASTRDSSSHTQYF
TGCGCCAGCACTAGGGACAGCTCATCCCATACGCAGTATTTT
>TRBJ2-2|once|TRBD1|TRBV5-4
CASSSGTGGFITGELFF
TGTGCCAGCAGCTCCGGGACAGGGGGATTTATCACCGGGGAGCTGTTTTTT
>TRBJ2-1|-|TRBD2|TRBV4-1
CASSQDRLAGGPNEQFF
TGCGCCAGCAGCCAAGATCGCCTAGCGGGGGGGCCCAATGAGCAGTTCTTC
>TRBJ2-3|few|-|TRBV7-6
CASSLTGVRGDTQYF
TGTGCCAGCAGCTTAACGGGGGTGCGGGGAGATACGCAGTATTTT
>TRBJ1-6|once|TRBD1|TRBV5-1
CASSFYRDRVSPLHF
TGCGCCAGCAGCTTCTACCGGGACAGGGTTTCACCCCTCCACTTT
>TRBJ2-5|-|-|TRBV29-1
CSVSTGDQETQYF
TGCAGCGTTTCTACAGGAGACCAAGAGACCCAGTACTTC
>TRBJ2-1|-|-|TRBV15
CATSRQQGHEQFF
TGTGCCACCAGCAGACAACAGGGTCATGAGCAGTTCTTC
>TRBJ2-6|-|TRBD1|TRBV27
CASSPTVGQGSSGANVLTF
TGTGCCAGCAGTCCGACGGTCGGACAGGGAAGCTCTGGGGCCAACGTCCTGACTTTC
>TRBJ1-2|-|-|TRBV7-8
CASSSPGRVPYGYTF
TGTGCCAGCAGCTCCCCGGGCAGGGTGCCCTATGGCTACACCTTC
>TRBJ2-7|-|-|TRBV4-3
CASSQEAGNYEQYF
TGCGCCAGCAGCCAAGAAGCAGGGAACTACGAGCAGTACTTC
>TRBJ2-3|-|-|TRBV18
CASSPPGQGLTDTQYF
TGTGCCAGCTCACCACCCGGTCAGGGACTCACAGATACGCAGTATTTT
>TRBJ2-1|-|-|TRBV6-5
CASGFRETLWQFF
TGTGCCAGCGGGTTCCGGGAGACTTTGTGGCAGTTCTTC
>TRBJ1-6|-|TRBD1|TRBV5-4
CASSRDSNSPLHF
TGTGCCAGCAGTAGGGACAGTAATTCACCCCTCCACTTT
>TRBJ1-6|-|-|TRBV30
CAWSVQGGTYNSPLHF
TGTGCCTGGAGTGTACAGGGAGGGACCTATAATTCACCCCTCCACTTT
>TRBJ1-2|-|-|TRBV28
CASSLWGAEGYTF
TGTGCCAGCAGTTTATGGGGGGCGGAGGGCTACACCTTC
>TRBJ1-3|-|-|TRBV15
CATSPSGRGGNTIYF
TGTGCCACCAGCCCGAGTGGCAGGGGAGGAAACACCATATATTTT
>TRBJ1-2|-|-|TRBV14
CASSQVRYRERGYTF
TGTGCCAGCAGCCAAGTAAGGTACAGGGAGAGGGGCTACACCTTC
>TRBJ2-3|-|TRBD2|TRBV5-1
CASSQIGGTDTQYF
TGCGCCAGCAGTCAGATCGGGGGGACAGATACGCAGTATTTT
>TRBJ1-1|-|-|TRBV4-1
CASSHLQGENTEAFF
TGCGCCAGCAGCCATTTACAGGGAGAGAACACTGAAGCTTTCTTT
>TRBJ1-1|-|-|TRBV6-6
CASRAGGAEAFF
TGTGCCTCAAGGGCGGGGGGGGCTGAAGCTTTCTTT
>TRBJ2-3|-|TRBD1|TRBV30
CASQGQGANTQYF
TGTGCCTCCCAGGGACAGGGTGCTAATACGCAGTATTTT
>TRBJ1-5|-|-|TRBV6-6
CASSSQGTGNQPQHF
TGTGCCAGCAGTTCTCAGGGGACGGGCAATCAGCCCCAGCATTTT
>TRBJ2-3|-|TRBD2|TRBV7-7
CASSPRLAGNTDTQYF
TGTGCTAGCAGCCCAAGACTAGCGGGAAACACAGATACGCAGTATTTT
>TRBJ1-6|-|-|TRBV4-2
CASSQFPSGNSPLHF
TGTGCCAGCAGCCAATTCCCCAGCGGGAATTCACCCCTCCACTTT
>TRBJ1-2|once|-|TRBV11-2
CASSLEGIYGYTF
TGTGCCAGCAGCTTAGAGGGCATCTATGGCTACACCTTC
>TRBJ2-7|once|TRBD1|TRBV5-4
CASSLGRGGQGIYEQYF
TGTGCCAGCAGCTTGGGGAGGGGGGGACAGGGTATCTACGAGCAGTACTTC
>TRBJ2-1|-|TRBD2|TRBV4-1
CASSPFGGGRNEQFF
TGCGCCAGCAGCCCATTCGGGGGGGGCCGCAATGAGCAGTTCTTC
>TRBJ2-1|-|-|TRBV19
CASSRTSGIGEQFF
TGTGCCAGTAGTAGGACCTCCGGGATCGGTGAGCAGTTCTTC
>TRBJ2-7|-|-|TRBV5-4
CASRREPLPEQYF
TGTGCCAGCAGACGTGAACCACTCCCCGAGCAGTACTTC
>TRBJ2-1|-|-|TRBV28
CASNGIGSSYNEQFF
TGTGCCAGCAACGGTATCGGGAGCTCCTACAATGAGCAGTTCTTC
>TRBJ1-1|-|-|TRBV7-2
CASSRQSAAEAFF
TGTGCCAGCAGCCGACAGTCGGCCGCTGAAGCTTTCTTT
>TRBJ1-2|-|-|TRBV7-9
CASSSGKQGYGYTF
TGTGCCAGCAGCTCGGGCAAACAGGGTTATGGCTACACCTTC
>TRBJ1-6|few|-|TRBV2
CASSEVGDSPLHF
TGTGCCAGCAGTGAAGTCGGAGATTCACCCCTCCACTTT
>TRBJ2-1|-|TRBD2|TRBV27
CASTMGRGLAGQEQFF
TGTGCCAGCACCATGGGGCGGGGACTAGCGGGACAAGAGCAGTTCTTC
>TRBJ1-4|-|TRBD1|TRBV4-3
CASSQSHRGNVEKLFF
TGCGCCAGCAGCCAATCCCACAGGGGTAATGTGGAAAAACTGTTTTTT
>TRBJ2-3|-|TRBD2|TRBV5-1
CASSLAGRGTDTQYF
TGCGCCAGCAGCTTGGCTGGGCGGGGGACAGATACGCAGTATTTT
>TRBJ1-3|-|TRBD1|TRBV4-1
CASSQFRQGTGNTIYF
TGCGCCAGCAGCCAATTTAGACAGGGAACTGGAAACACCATATATTTT
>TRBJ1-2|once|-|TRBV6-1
CASSDTQGSRLGYTF
TGTGCCAGCAGTGACACACAGGGATCCCGCCTTGGCTACACCTTC
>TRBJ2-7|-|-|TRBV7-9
CASSYFLQGEGEQYF
TGTGCCAGCAGCTACTTTTTACAGGGGGAGGGGGAGCAGTACTTC
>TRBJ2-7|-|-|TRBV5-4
CASSVQGHEQYF
TGTGCCAGCAGCGTACAGGGCCACGAGCAGTACTTC
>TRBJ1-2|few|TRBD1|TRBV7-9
CASSSSDRVYGYTF
TGTGCCAGCAGCTCAAGTGACAGGGTCTATGGCTACACCTTC
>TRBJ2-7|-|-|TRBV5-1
CASSFSGDPYEQYF
TGCGCCAGCAGCTTCAGCGGAGACCCCTACGAGCAGTACTTC
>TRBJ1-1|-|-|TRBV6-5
CASSYSLQAGFNAFF
TGTGCCAGCAGTTACTCGTTACAGGCAGGGTTTAATGCTTTCTTT
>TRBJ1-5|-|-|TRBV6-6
CASSYFRGREPQHF
TGTGCCAGCAGTTACTTCCGGGGAAGGGAGCCCCAGCATTTT
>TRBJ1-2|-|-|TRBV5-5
CANSYGYTF
TGTGCCAACTCATATGGCTACACCTTC
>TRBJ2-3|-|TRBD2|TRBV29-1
CSVEGLAGGPPPDTQYF
TGCAGCGTTGAAGGACTAGCGGGAGGGCCACCCCCAGATACGCAGTATTTT
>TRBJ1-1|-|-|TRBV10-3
CAISDTGEGDTEAFF
TGTGCCATCAGTGACACAGGCGAGGGGGACACTGAAGCTTTCTTT
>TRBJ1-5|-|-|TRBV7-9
CASSLGLGNQPQHF
TGTGCCAGCAGCTTAGGGCTGGGCAATCAGCCCCAGCATTTT
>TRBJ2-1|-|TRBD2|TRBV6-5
CASRSGTSGYNEQFF
TGTGCCAGCAGATCCGGGACTAGCGGCTACAATGAGCAGTTCTTC
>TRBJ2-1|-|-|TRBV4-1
CASSRRPLHERTSSYNEQFF
TGCGCCAGCAGCCGCCGACCCCTCCACGAGCGCACAAGCTCCTACAATGAGCAGTTCTTC